This TCR beta chain was obtained from a study of Ad26.COV2.S vaccination and SARS-CoV-2 variants. Findings and limits, study-wide: Breadth of non-spike TCRs did not differ between vaccinees and placebo recipients. Substantial post-vaccination breadth of spike-specific CD8+ and CD4+ T cell responses was reported.

Trimming cost V 0 bases and J 3 bases, with 14 bases left between them. Germline lookup yields CDR1 LGHNA and CDR2 YSLEER. This CDR3 is built from 16 residues. For this clone: What it recognizes is unknown.

TCRdb's table, derived via immunoSEQ multiplex PCR, lists solely in-frame clones and lacks some. This sample has around 300,000 clones; 75% to 90% occur once, and the top ten carry about 10%. Treatment indicated: around 19 received Ad26.COV2.S at low or high dose, single or two shots; a few received placebo; per-sample allocation not given. It was on day 63 after the first vaccine or placebo injection that samples were taken. Donor was an adult aged 18-55 years in Boston. The chain combines TRBV4-3 with TRBJ1-1; perhaps TRBD1 as D (6 bases). The starting material was peripheral blood, obtained in a trial of Ad26.COV2.S vaccine versus placebo. The origin of this receptor is a person between 18 and 65 years old who received the Ad26.COV2.S COVID-19 vaccine or a placebo. The CDR3 region has the DNA TGCGCCAGCAGCCAAGATTTCGGGGGCAGGGACACTGAAGCTTTCTTT. It translates to CASSQDFGGRDTEAFF.